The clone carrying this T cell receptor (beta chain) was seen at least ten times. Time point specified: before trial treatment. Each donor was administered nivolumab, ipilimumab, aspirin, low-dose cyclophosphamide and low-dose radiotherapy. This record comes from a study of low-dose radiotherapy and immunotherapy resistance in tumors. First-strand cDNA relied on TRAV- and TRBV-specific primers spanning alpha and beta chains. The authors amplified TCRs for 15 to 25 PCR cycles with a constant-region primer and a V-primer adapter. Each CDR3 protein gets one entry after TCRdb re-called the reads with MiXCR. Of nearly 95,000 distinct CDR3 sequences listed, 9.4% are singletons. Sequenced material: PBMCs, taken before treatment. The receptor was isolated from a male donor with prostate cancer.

This CDR3 reads CASYEQNTGELFF. The DNA of the CDR3 is TGTGCCAGCTATGAGCAGAACACCGGGGAGCTGTTTTTT. The chain joins TRBV6-5 to TRBJ2-2; D call uncertain. The CDR3 sequence is 13 residues long. Germline V gene data show CDR1 as MNHEY and CDR2 as SVGAGI. Trimming took 8 bases from V and 1 from J, leaving 8 bases between them.